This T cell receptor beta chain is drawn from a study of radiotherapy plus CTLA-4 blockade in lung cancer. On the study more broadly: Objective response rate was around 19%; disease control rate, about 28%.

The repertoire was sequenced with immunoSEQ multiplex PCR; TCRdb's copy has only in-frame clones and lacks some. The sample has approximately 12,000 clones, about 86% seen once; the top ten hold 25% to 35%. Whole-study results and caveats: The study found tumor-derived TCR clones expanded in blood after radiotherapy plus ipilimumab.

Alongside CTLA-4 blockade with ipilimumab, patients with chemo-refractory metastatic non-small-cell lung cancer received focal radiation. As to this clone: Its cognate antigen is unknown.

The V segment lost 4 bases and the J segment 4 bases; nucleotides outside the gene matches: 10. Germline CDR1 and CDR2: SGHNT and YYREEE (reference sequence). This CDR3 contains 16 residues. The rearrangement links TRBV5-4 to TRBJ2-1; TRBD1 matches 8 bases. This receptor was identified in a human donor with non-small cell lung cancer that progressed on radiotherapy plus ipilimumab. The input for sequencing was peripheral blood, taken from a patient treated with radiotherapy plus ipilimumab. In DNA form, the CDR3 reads TGTGCCAGCAGCGATTACAGGGGGTCGTATTACAATGAGCAGTTCTTC. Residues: CASSDYRGSYYNEQFF.